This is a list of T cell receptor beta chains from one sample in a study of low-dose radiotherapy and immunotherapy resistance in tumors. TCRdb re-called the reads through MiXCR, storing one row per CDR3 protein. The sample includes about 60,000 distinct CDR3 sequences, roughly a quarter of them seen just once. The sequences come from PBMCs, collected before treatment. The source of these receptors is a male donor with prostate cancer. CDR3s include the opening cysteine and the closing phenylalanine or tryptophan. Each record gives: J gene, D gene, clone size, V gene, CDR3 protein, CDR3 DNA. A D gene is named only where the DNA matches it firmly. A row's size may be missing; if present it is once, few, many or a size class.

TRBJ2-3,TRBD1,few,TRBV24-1,CATSDPGQVTDTQYF,TGTGCCACCAGTGATCCCGGACAGGTCACAGATACGCAGTATTTT
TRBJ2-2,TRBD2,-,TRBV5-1,CASSPLGLVATGELFF,TGCGCCAGCAGCCCCCTGGGACTAGTCGCCACCGGGGAGCTGTTTTTT
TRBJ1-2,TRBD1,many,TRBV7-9,CASSAVGTGSGYTF,TGTGCCAGCAGTGCGGTAGGGACAGGGAGCGGCTACACCTTC
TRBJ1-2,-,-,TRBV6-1,CASIPGGGYYGYTF,TGTGCCAGCATCCCCGGGGGGGGTTACTATGGCTACACCTTC
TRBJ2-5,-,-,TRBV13,CASSRPEETQYF,TGTGCCAGCAGCCGGCCAGAAGAGACCCAGTACTTC
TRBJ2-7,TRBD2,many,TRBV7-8,CASSLRLQPGGSYEQYF,TGTGCCAGCAGCCTAAGGCTCCAGCCGGGGGGGTCCTACGAGCAGTACTTC
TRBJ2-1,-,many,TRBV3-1,CASSQGQYYNEQFF,TGTGCCAGCAGCCAAGGACAGTACTACAATGAGCAGTTCTTC
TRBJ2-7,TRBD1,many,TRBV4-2,CASSQDPQGRSSYEQYF,TGTGCCAGCAGCCAAGATCCACAGGGGCGAAGCTCCTACGAGCAGTACTTC
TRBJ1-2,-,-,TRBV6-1,CASSELGPAGYTF,TGTGCCAGCAGTGAACTGGGCCCGGCAGGCTACACCTTC
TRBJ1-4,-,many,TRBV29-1,CSVKTRTATNEKLFF,TGCAGCGTTAAAACGCGGACAGCAACTAATGAAAAACTGTTTTTT
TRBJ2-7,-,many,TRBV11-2,CASSLGSSYEQYF,TGTGCCAGCAGTTTAGGGAGCTCCTACGAGCAGTACTTC
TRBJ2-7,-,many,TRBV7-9,CASGQILYEQYF,TGTGCCAGCGGGCAGATACTCTACGAGCAGTACTTC
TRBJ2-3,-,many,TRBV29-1,CSAAGAGRNTQYF,TGCAGCGCTGCTGGGGCGGGACGGAATACGCAGTATTTT
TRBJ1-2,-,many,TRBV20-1,CSAIKEGGDGYTF,TGCAGTGCCATTAAGGAGGGCGGCGATGGCTACACCTTC
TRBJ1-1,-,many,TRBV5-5,CASSWSQGNTEAFF,TGTGCCAGCAGCTGGTCGCAGGGTAACACTGAAGCTTTCTTT
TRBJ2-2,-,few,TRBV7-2,CASSRGYTGTGELFF,TGTGCCAGCAGCCGCGGATATACAGGCACCGGGGAGCTGTTTTTT
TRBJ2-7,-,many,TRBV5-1,CASSLGGRQIEQYF,TGCGCCAGCAGCTTGGGGGGCAGACAGATCGAGCAGTACTTC
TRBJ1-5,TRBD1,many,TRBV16,CASSQSGQGGQPQHF,TGTGCCAGCAGCCAATCAGGACAGGGTGGTCAGCCCCAGCATTTT
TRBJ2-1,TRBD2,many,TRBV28,CASSTSGSIYEQFF,TGTGCCAGTAGCACTAGCGGGAGTATCTATGAGCAGTTCTTC
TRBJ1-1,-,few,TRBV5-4,CASSPEGGEAFF,TGTGCCAGCAGCCCGGAGGGGGGTGAAGCTTTCTTT
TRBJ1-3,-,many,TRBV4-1,CASSQTLLRGNTIYF,TGCGCCAGCAGCCAAACACTCTTGAGGGGAAACACCATATATTTT
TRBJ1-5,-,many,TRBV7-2,CASSPGGAGRRPQHF,TGTGCCAGCAGCCCTGGGGGGGCGGGGCGCCGGCCCCAGCATTTT
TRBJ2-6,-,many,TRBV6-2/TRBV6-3,CASSPRGSGANVLTF,TGTGCCAGCAGTCCCCGCGGCTCTGGGGCCAACGTCCTGACTTTC
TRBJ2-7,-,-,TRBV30,CACTLRQPGEQYF,TGTGCCTGCACTTTACGGCAGCCCGGGGAGCAGTACTTC